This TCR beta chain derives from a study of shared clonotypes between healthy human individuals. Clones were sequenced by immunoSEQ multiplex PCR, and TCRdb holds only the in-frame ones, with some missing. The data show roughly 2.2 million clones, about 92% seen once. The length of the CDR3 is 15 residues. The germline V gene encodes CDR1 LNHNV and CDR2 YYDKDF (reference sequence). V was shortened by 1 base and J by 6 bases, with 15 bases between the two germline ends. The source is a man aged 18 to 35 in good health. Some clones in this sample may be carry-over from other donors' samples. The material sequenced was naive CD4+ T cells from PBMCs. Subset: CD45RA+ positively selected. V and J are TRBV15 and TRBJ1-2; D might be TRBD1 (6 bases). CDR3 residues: CATSRVGAEGNGYTF. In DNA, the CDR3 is TGTGCCACCAGCAGAGTGGGGGCTGAAGGGAATGGCTACACCTTC.